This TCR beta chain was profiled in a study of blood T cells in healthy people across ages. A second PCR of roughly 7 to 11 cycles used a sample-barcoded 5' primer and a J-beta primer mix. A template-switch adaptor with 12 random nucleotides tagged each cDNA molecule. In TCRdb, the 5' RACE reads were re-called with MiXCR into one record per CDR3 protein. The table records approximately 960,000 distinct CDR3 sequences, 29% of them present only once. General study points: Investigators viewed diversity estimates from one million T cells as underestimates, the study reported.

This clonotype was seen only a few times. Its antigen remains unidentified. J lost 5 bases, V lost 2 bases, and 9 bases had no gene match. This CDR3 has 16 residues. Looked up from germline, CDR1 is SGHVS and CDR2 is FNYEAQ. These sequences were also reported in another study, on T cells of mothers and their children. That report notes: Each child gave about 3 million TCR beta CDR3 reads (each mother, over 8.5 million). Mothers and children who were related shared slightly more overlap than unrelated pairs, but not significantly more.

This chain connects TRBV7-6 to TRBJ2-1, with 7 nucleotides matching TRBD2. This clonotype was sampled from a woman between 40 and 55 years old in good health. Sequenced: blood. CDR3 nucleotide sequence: TGTGCCAGCAGCTTAAGTTTTGGGGGGGGGAACAATGAGCAGTTCTTC. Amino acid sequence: CASSLSFGGGNNEQFF.